What follows describes a single T cell receptor (beta chain). Its antigen is unidentified. Newly diagnosed patients aged 18 to 65 had hyperthyroidism of under 2 months' duration. These data belong to a study of T cells in Graves' hyperthyroidism and ophthalmopathy. Study outcomes and limitations: Appearing also in blood were most of the thyroid clonotypes expanded above 0.001. Ophthalmopathy onset followed model prediction by a median approximately 7 months. Ophthalmopathy was distinguished from stable hyperthyroidism by 13 V-J signatures.

V was pared by 5 bases and J by 1 base, with 14 bases between. Germline V CDR1 and CDR2: MDHEN, SYDVKM. The CDR3 has 15 residues. Amplified regions were TCR beta CDR3 sequences from RNA transcripts. Primed by the HTBI set, a first-round RT-PCR was run on the TCR CDR3. Each CDR3 protein is one row after TCRdb ran MiXCR on the multiplex PCR reads. The table lists around 520,000 distinct CDR3 sequences, 12% to 15% of them singletons. This sequence was found in a woman aged 40 to 49 with Graves' hyperthyroidism. The chain carries TRBV28 and TRBJ2-5; the D is unclear. Material: blood. CDR3: CASSTPYAFQETQYF. DNA of the CDR3: TGTGCCAGCAGTACCCCGTATGCATTCCAAGAGACCCAGTACTTC.